This entry describes one T cell receptor beta chain. The antigen is undetermined. Primers: 60 Vbeta forward and 13 Jbeta reverse. TCRdb keeps only in-frame clones here, not all; method: immunoSEQ multiplex PCR. The sample records nearly 300,000 clones, about nine tenths being singletons. This sample was taken from a study of cytomegalovirus exposure and HLA in healthy donors. Overall study findings and caveats: Reportedly, a later analysis found an Asian-associated ancestry cluster had fewer N-insertions than the roughly 630-donor mean.

The germline CDR1 and CDR2 sequences are SGHAT and FQNNGV. V lost 5 bases to trimming and J lost 0 bases, with 12 bases between them. The CDR3 has 15 residues. Sequenced material: PBMCs. The sequence derives from a man aged 35 to 55 in good health and CMV-seropositive. The rearrangement joins TRBV11-2 to TRBJ2-3; D call uncertain. CDR3 bases: TGTGCCAGCAGCGGTACCCCACTAAGCACAGATACGCAGTATTTT. Its translation: CASSGTPLSTDTQYF.